A single TCR beta chain is shown here with its context. Antigen unknown. This CDR3 spans 15 amino acids. V dropped 2 bases and J dropped 8; count of bases not matched to a gene: 9. Germline V CDR1 and CDR2: MNHEY, SMNVEV (reference sequence). This record comes from a study of OX40 agonist ivuxolimab in advanced cancers. Turning to the study itself: Each patient was given ivuxolimab into a vein every 2 weeks, at 0.01 to 10 mg/kg.

Whole-study findings and limits: Mean expanded clone counts were higher in CD8+ than CD4+ T cells.

The method was immunoSEQ multiplex PCR; TCRdb's version includes in-frame clones alone and lacks a portion of them. The sample lists 15,000 to 20,000 clones; more than 75% were seen once. The starting material was CD4+ or CD8+ T cells sorted from blood, obtained in a trial of the OX40 agonist ivuxolimab. The receptor was isolated from an adult with an advanced solid tumor such as melanoma, head and neck, liver or kidney cancer. J is TRBJ2-1 and V is TRBV27; 7 nucleotides line up with TRBD2. CDR3 sequence: CASSLAGVSSHEQFF. The CDR3 region has the DNA TGTGCCAGCAGTTTAGCGGGAGTATCTTCCCATGAGCAGTTCTTC.